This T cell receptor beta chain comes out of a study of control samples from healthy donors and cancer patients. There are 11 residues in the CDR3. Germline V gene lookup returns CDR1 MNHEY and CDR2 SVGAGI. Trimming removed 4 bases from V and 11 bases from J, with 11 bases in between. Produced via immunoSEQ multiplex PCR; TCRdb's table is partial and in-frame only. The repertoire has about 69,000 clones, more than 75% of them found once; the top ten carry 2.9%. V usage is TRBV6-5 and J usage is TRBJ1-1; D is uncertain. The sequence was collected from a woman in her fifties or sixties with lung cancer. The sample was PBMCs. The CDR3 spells CASSFQELAFF. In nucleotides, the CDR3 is TGTGCCAGCAGTTTTCAGGAGTTGGCTTTCTTT.